This T cell receptor beta chain came from a study of T cells in Graves' hyperthyroidism and ophthalmopathy. Study summary: Upon initial diagnosis and before any treatment, peripheral blood was collected. Study observations and caveats: Most thyroid clonotypes that were expanded above 0.001 also turned up in blood.

A lack of ophthalmopathy progression within 18 months defined stable Graves' hyperthyroidism. Clinical symptoms, serum thyroxine, TRAb, thyroid ultrasound and orbital computed tomography established diagnosis. Germline V lookup: CDR1 KGHSH, CDR2 LQKENI. This CDR3 is 14 amino acids long. Trimming left V 4 bases short and J 4 bases short, with 13 bases between. This clonotype was detected ten times or more. Its antigen is unidentified. Regions amplified from RNA transcripts were the TCR beta CDR3 regions. An initial round of RT-PCR targeting the TCR CDR3 relied on the HTBI primer set. TCRdb reanalysed the multiplex PCR reads using MiXCR and keeps one entry per CDR3 protein. The sample shows about 400,000 distinct CDR3 sequences, just under 15% of them seen only once.

The J gene is TRBJ1-1, the V gene TRBV18, with D unresolved. Sequences were obtained from blood. This receptor was obtained from a woman aged 25 to 45 with Graves' hyperthyroidism. The CDR3 coding sequence is TGTGCCAGCTCACGAGACGCCGCCATCACTGAAGCTTTCTTT. Translating gives CASSRDAAITEAFF.